This TCR beta chain was recovered during a study of blood T cells in healthy people across ages. Overall study findings and caveats: Diversity estimated from one million T cells was considered an underestimate. Older age coincided with a roughly linear decline in TCR beta diversity per million T cells.

Germline loops: CDR1 MDHEN, CDR2 SYDVKM. The CDR3 runs to 14 residues. Unmatched junction bases numbered 5, after V lost 5 bases and J lost 3 bases. This clonotype was counted a few times. The antigen is undetermined. The use of a sample-barcoded 5' primer and a J-beta primer mix characterized a second PCR of about 7 to 12 cycles. TCRdb fed the 5' RACE reads into MiXCR, producing one record per CDR3 protein. The sample lists some 730,000 distinct CDR3 sequences, roughly 20% occurring once. The V and J genes are TRBV28 and TRBJ2-3; TRBD2 matches at 7 bases. The sequence was obtained from a man aged 70-80 years in good health. The source material was blood. CDR3 nucleotide sequence: TGTGCCAGCAGTCTGACTAGCTTGACAGATACGCAGTATTTT. It yields the protein CASSLTSLTDTQYF. Supplemented by reference TRBV28 and TRBJ2-3, the full variable domain reads DVKVTQSSRYLVKRTGEKVFLECVQDMDHENMFWYRQDPGLGLRLIYFSYDVKMKEKGDIPEGYSVSREKKERFSLILESASTNQTSMYLCASSLTSLTDTQYFGPGTRLTVL.